These T cell receptor beta chains were read from a single sample in a study of cytomegalovirus exposure and HLA in healthy donors. The table came from immunoSEQ multiplex PCR; TCRdb's copy has only in-frame clones and leaves some out. The table includes fewer than 150,000 clones, 80% detected once. The sample was PBMCs. The receptors originated from a female donor in good health and CMV-seropositive. The CDR3 runs from the conserved cysteine through the conserved F or W. Fields, in order: clone size, V gene, D gene, J gene, CDR3 DNA, CDR3 protein. A D gene is named only where the DNA matches it firmly. Clone size is stated in some rows and not others, as once, few, many or a class when expanded.

clone size: once
V gene: TRBV10-3
D gene: NA
J gene: TRBJ1-1
CDR3 DNA: TGTGCCATCAGTACGACTGATACATTTTCTGAAGCTTTCTTT
CDR3 protein: CAISTTDTFSEAFF

clone size: NA
V gene: TRBV2
D gene: NA
J gene: TRBJ1-3
CDR3 DNA: TGTGCCAGCAGGATGGAGGTCAGCTCTGGAAACACCATATATTTT
CDR3 protein: CASRMEVSSGNTIYF

clone size: NA
V gene: TRBV5-6
D gene: TRBD1
J gene: TRBJ1-2
CDR3 DNA: TGTGCCAGCAGCTTGAACAGGGGAACCCTCTATGGCTACACCTTC
CDR3 protein: CASSLNRGTLYGYTF

clone size: NA
V gene: TRBV6-6
D gene: NA
J gene: TRBJ1-5
CDR3 DNA: TGTGCCAGCAGTTCCCCGGGATTCGGGGTAGAACAGCCCCAGCATTTT
CDR3 protein: CASSSPGFGVEQPQHF

clone size: NA
V gene: TRBV29-1
D gene: TRBD2
J gene: TRBJ2-1
CDR3 DNA: TGCAGCGAGCAGCGGGGGAGCTCCTACAATGAGCAGTTCTTC
CDR3 protein: CSEQRGSSYNEQFF

clone size: NA
V gene: TRBV10-3
D gene: TRBD2
J gene: TRBJ2-2
CDR3 DNA: TGTGCCTCCGGGACTAGCGGGAACACCGGGGAGCTGTTTTTT
CDR3 protein: CASGTSGNTGELFF

clone size: NA
V gene: TRBV18
D gene: NA
J gene: TRBJ1-2
CDR3 DNA: TGTGCCAGCTCACCACCCAGGGTGGTCGAAGATGGCTACACCTTC
CDR3 protein: CASSPPRVVEDGYTF

clone size: NA
V gene: TRBV19
D gene: NA
J gene: TRBJ1-5
CDR3 DNA: TGTGCCAGTAGTATGGTACTTCTCAATCAGCCCCAGCATTTT
CDR3 protein: CASSMVLLNQPQHF

clone size: NA
V gene: TRBV25-1
D gene: NA
J gene: TRBJ2-7
CDR3 DNA: TGTGCCAGCAGTGCCCCTGGAGCGACCTACGAGCAGTACTTC
CDR3 protein: CASSAPGATYEQYF

clone size: NA
V gene: TRBV19
D gene: NA
J gene: TRBJ2-1
CDR3 DNA: TGTGCCAGTAGTACGAGCTCACACAGCTCCTACAATGAGCAGTTCTTC
CDR3 protein: CASSTSSHSSYNEQFF

clone size: NA
V gene: TRBV27
D gene: TRBD2
J gene: TRBJ2-5
CDR3 DNA: TGTGCCAGCAGCGGGACTAGCGGGGGGGAGACCCAGTACTTC
CDR3 protein: CASSGTSGGETQYF

clone size: NA
V gene: TRBV9
D gene: NA
J gene: TRBJ2-2
CDR3 DNA: TGTGCCAGCAGCGTAGAGGCTAGGGGTAACACCGGGGAGCTGTTTTTT
CDR3 protein: CASSVEARGNTGELFF

clone size: NA
V gene: TRBV6-5
D gene: NA
J gene: TRBJ1-5
CDR3 DNA: TGTGCCACCCAGGCTCTTCTTTTCAATCAGCCCCAGCATTTT
CDR3 protein: CATQALLFNQPQHF

clone size: NA
V gene: TRBV18
D gene: TRBD2
J gene: TRBJ2-1
CDR3 DNA: TGTGCCAGCTCACCACGGGAGAGCGGGGGGAATGAGCAGTTCTTC
CDR3 protein: CASSPRESGGNEQFF

clone size: NA
V gene: TRBV9
D gene: TRBD2
J gene: TRBJ2-1
CDR3 DNA: TGTGCCAGCAGCGGGATCAGCGGCGGGGGGGTCTACAATGAGCAGTTCTTC
CDR3 protein: CASSGISGGGVYNEQFF

clone size: few
V gene: TRBV7-2
D gene: NA
J gene: TRBJ2-3
CDR3 DNA: TGTGCCAGCAGCTCGCAAGGGAGGGATACGCAGTATTTT
CDR3 protein: CASSSQGRDTQYF

clone size: NA
V gene: TRBV28
D gene: NA
J gene: TRBJ2-7
CDR3 DNA: TGTGCCAGCAGTTTATACCCCTCCACAGCACCGGTGGCCTACGAGCAGTACTTC
CDR3 protein: CASSLYPSTAPVAYEQYF

clone size: NA
V gene: TRBV5-8
D gene: NA
J gene: TRBJ2-5
CDR3 DNA: TGTGCCAGCAGCCACAGACAAGAGACCCAGTACTTC
CDR3 protein: CASSHRQETQYF

clone size: NA
V gene: TRBV18
D gene: NA
J gene: TRBJ1-6
CDR3 DNA: TGTGCCAGCTCTCCTACTACGGACAGAGGACCGAATTCACCCCTCCACTTT
CDR3 protein: CASSPTTDRGPNSPLHF

clone size: NA
V gene: TRBV2
D gene: NA
J gene: TRBJ2-3
CDR3 DNA: TGTGCCAGCAACCGAATGGGGGCAAGCACAGATACGCAGTATTTT
CDR3 protein: CASNRMGASTDTQYF

clone size: NA
V gene: TRBV27
D gene: NA
J gene: TRBJ1-5
CDR3 DNA: TGTGCCAGCAGTTTAAATTACGGCCTGAGCGGCAATCAGCCCCAGCATTTT
CDR3 protein: CASSLNYGLSGNQPQHF

clone size: NA
V gene: TRBV5-5
D gene: NA
J gene: TRBJ1-4
CDR3 DNA: TGTGCCAGCAGCTATTTTGACAGTGAAAAACTGTTTTTT
CDR3 protein: CASSYFDSEKLFF

clone size: few
V gene: TRBV7-2
D gene: NA
J gene: TRBJ1-3
CDR3 DNA: TGTGCCAGCAGCTTCTCCATTACGGGGGGAGGAAACACCATATATTTT
CDR3 protein: CASSFSITGGGNTIYF

clone size: once
V gene: TRBV28
D gene: NA
J gene: TRBJ1-3
CDR3 DNA: TGTGCCAGCAGTCCTTATAGAAACACCATATATTTT
CDR3 protein: CASSPYRNTIYF

clone size: NA
V gene: TRBV6-1
D gene: TRBD1
J gene: TRBJ2-7
CDR3 DNA: TGTGCCAGCAGTTCCCGGACAGGGGGCCTCTACGAGCAGTACTTC
CDR3 protein: CASSSRTGGLYEQYF

clone size: NA
V gene: TRBV7-9
D gene: NA
J gene: TRBJ1-6
CDR3 DNA: TGTTCCAGCACTGGAGGTAATTCACCCCTCCACTTT
CDR3 protein: CSSTGGNSPLHF

clone size: NA
V gene: TRBV19
D gene: TRBD2
J gene: TRBJ2-7
CDR3 DNA: TGTGCCAGTATGGGTAGCGGGGACTACGAGCAGTACTTC
CDR3 protein: CASMGSGDYEQYF

clone size: NA
V gene: TRBV4-2
D gene: TRBD2
J gene: TRBJ2-2
CDR3 DNA: TGTGCCAGCAGCCAAGTGAGCGGGGGGGCCGGAGTGGCGCTGTTTTTT
CDR3 protein: CASSQVSGGAGVALFF

clone size: NA
V gene: TRBV30
D gene: NA
J gene: TRBJ1-2
CDR3 DNA: TGTGCCTGGAGTGGAAATACAGGGTACGGCTATGGCTACACCTTC
CDR3 protein: CAWSGNTGYGYGYTF

clone size: NA
V gene: TRBV5-1
D gene: TRBD1
J gene: TRBJ1-2
CDR3 DNA: TGCGCCAGCAGCTTAGGGGGCTTCTATGGCTACACCTTC
CDR3 protein: CASSLGGFYGYTF

clone size: NA
V gene: TRBV30
D gene: NA
J gene: TRBJ1-5
CDR3 DNA: TGTGCCTGGAGTGTATTAGGGGCCGAACAGCCCCAGCATTTT
CDR3 protein: CAWSVLGAEQPQHF

clone size: NA
V gene: TRBV27
D gene: TRBD1
J gene: TRBJ1-2
CDR3 DNA: TGTGCCAGCAGGGACAGGGGGTATGGCTACACCTTC
CDR3 protein: CASRDRGYGYTF

clone size: few
V gene: TRBV7-2
D gene: NA
J gene: TRBJ1-1
CDR3 DNA: TGTGCCAGCAGCGTCCCGGGACTGGAAGCTTTCTTT
CDR3 protein: CASSVPGLEAFF